A selection of T cell receptor beta chains follows, all from one sample in a study of blood T cell repertoires in COVID-19. The method was immunoSEQ multiplex PCR; TCRdb's version includes in-frame clones alone and lacks a portion of them. The sample includes more than 45,000 clones, just over 85% of them seen just once. Material: peripheral blood. The receptor set was obtained from an elderly woman with acute or convalescent COVID-19. Both conserved end residues are part of each CDR3. A D gene is named only where the DNA matches it firmly. Size values are once, few and many counts, or a class for expanded clones, and some rows have none.

v_gene	j_gene	d_gene	abundance	CDR3nt	CDR3aa
TRBV5-4	TRBJ2-7	.	few	TGTGCCAGCAGCTTGGAAGGGGGGGGGTACGAGCAGTACTTC	CASSLEGGGYEQYF
TRBV7-3	TRBJ2-2	.	few	TGTGCCAGCAGCCCCTACGGGGGGCGGAATACCGGGGAGCTGTTTTTT	CASSPYGGRNTGELFF
TRBV9	TRBJ1-2	TRBD1	.	TGTGCCAGCAGCGAGTCCAGGGGGGCTGATGGCTACACCTTC	CASSESRGADGYTF
TRBV18	TRBJ2-3	.	once	TGTGCCAGCTCACCAGACAGCGGCACAGATACGCAGTATTTT	CASSPDSGTDTQYF
TRBV4-1	TRBJ1-2	.	.	TGCGCCAGCAGCCAAACCTCACAGGGTGGGCTTGGTGGCTACACCTTC	CASSQTSQGGLGGYTF
TRBV30	TRBJ2-2	TRBD2	few	TGTGCCTGGAGTACCCTACCAGCGGGGGGCACCGGGGAGCTGTTTTTT	CAWSTLPAGGTGELFF
TRBV5-1	TRBJ2-5	.	.	TGCGCCAGCAGCTTGACATTGATCCCGGAGACCCAGTACTTC	CASSLTLIPETQYF
TRBV6-1	TRBJ1-1	.	.	TGTGCCAGCAGTGAAAGCAGTCTTCTAGGAAGAGGCACTGAAGCTTTCTTT	CASSESSLLGRGTEAFF
TRBV15	TRBJ1-5	.	.	TGTGCCACCAGCAGAGGAAGAGGGGGAAGCAATCAGCCCCAGCATTTT	CATSRGRGGSNQPQHF
TRBV7-6	TRBJ1-3	.	.	TGTGCCAGCAGCCCCCTTCGTGAGAGCTCTGGAAACACCATATATTTT	CASSPLRESSGNTIYF
TRBV10-1	TRBJ2-1	TRBD1	.	TGCGCCAGCAGTGAATGGACAGGGGGCTCCTACAATGAGCAGTTCTTC	CASSEWTGGSYNEQFF
TRBV6-4	TRBJ2-1	.	.	TGTGCCAGCAGTGACTCTTGGAGGGGAAAGAATGAGCAGTTCTTC	CASSDSWRGKNEQFF
TRBV5-8	TRBJ1-1	.	.	TGTGCCAGCAGCTTGGAGGCGGGTAAGAACACTGAAGCTTTCTTT	CASSLEAGKNTEAFF
TRBV6-6	TRBJ2-1	.	few	TGTGCCACCGAACAGGGATTCCAGAATGAGCAGTTCTTC	CATEQGFQNEQFF
TRBV7-2	TRBJ1-1	.	.	TGTGCCAGCAGCTTAGAACACGCGAACACTGAAGCTTTCTTT	CASSLEHANTEAFF
TRBV21-1	TRBJ1-2	.	.	TGTGCCAGCACCACAGGGTTCTATGGCTACACCTTC	CASTTGFYGYTF
TRBV15	TRBJ2-3	TRBD2	.	TGTGCCACCAGCAGGGCGACTAGCGGGGGAGGTCGAAATACGCAGTATTTT	CATSRATSGGGRNTQYF
TRBV27	TRBJ2-3	.	.	TGTGCCAGCACAAGGACAAGTAGCACAGATACGCAGTATTTT	CASTRTSSTDTQYF
TRBV6-6	TRBJ1-1	.	once	TGTGCCAGCAGTTACCCTACAGGGGAAGCTTTCTTT	CASSYPTGEAFF
TRBV5-6	TRBJ1-4	.	.	TGTGCCAGCAGCTTTGCTTCAGGGGCAACTAATGAAAAACTGTTTTTT	CASSFASGATNEKLFF
TRBV10-1	TRBJ2-5	TRBD2	.	TGCGCCAGCAGTGACCGCGGACTAGCCCAAGAGACCCAGTACTTC	CASSDRGLAQETQYF
TRBV11-3	TRBJ2-3	TRBD2	.	TGTGCCAGCAGCTCCGGGACTAGCGGGGGCTCGCAGTATTTT	CASSSGTSGGSQYF
TRBV19	TRBJ1-1	TRBD1	.	TGTGCCAGTACTACGGACAGGGGTACTGAAGCTTTCTTT	CASTTDRGTEAFF
TRBV3-1/TRBV3-2	TRBJ1-2	TRBD1	.	TGTGCCAGCAGGCGGACAGGGGTCGTTGACTATGGCTACACCTTC	CASRRTGVVDYGYTF
TRBV9	TRBJ1-1	.	.	TGTGCCAGCAGCTCCCGACAGAACACTGAAGCTTTCTTT	CASSSRQNTEAFF
TRBV21-1	TRBJ1-1	.	.	TGTGCCACCGGAGACAGGGATGGGGCCACTGAAGCTTTCTTT	CATGDRDGATEAFF
TRBV13	TRBJ1-1	TRBD1	.	TGTGCCAGCAGCTTAAGGGACAGAAACACTGAAGCTTTCTTT	CASSLRDRNTEAFF
TRBV5-1	TRBJ2-3	TRBD1	.	TGCGCCAGCAGCGCACAGGGGGCTGCAGATACGCAGTATTTT	CASSAQGAADTQYF
TRBV7-3	TRBJ1-6	.	.	TGTGCCAGCAGCCGTGGCGGAGATTCACCCCTCCACTTT	CASSRGGDSPLHF
TRBV7-9	TRBJ1-2	.	.	TGTGCCAGCAGCTTGGGCAGTAAGCATGGCTACACCTTC	CASSLGSKHGYTF
TRBV5-6	TRBJ1-1	.	.	TGTGCCAGCAGCTTGGGGGGCATGAACACTGAAGCTTTCTTT	CASSLGGMNTEAFF
TRBV6-6	TRBJ2-2	TRBD2	.	TGTGCCAGCAGACAGCGCCTAGCGGGGAGCGGGGAGCTGTTTTTT	CASRQRLAGSGELFF
TRBV12-3/TRBV12-4	TRBJ1-2	.	.	TGTGCCAGCAGTAGACAGAACTATGGCTACACCTTC	CASSRQNYGYTF
TRBV30	TRBJ1-2	.	.	TGTGCCTGGACCAGGGAAGCTAACTATGGCTACACCTTC	CAWTREANYGYTF
TRBV4-2	TRBJ1-1	.	.	TGTGCCAGCAGCCAAGATCTTTTAGCCTTCGAAGCTTTCTTT	CASSQDLLAFEAFF
TRBV9	TRBJ2-1	TRBD2	.	TGTGCCAGCAGCGTAGCGGGTAGCGGGGGGACGGGCAATGAGCAGTTCTTC	CASSVAGSGGTGNEQFF
TRBV2	TRBJ1-2	TRBD1	.	TGTGCCAGCAGCGCCGGGACAGGGTTTGGCTACACCTTC	CASSAGTGFGYTF
TRBV7-2	TRBJ2-3	.	.	TGTGCCAGCAGATTCCAGGGGAGCACAGATACGCAGTATTTT	CASRFQGSTDTQYF
TRBV6-2/TRBV6-3	TRBJ1-1	.	.	TGTGCCAGCAGCCCCCCTGTCACTGAAGCTTTCTTT	CASSPPVTEAFF